The 17 T cell receptor beta chains given below trace back to one sample, sequenced in a study of cytomegalovirus exposure and HLA in healthy donors. The PCR used 60 Vbeta and 13 Jbeta primers. Produced via immunoSEQ multiplex PCR; TCRdb's table is partial and in-frame only. The sample lists about 99,000 clones, approximately 80% occurring once. Sequencing was performed on PBMCs. The receptor set was obtained from a male donor in good health and CMV-seropositive.

The chain joins TRBV2 to TRBJ1-4; a weak D match, TRBD1 (6 bases). CDR1 and CDR2 (germline): SNHLY, FYNNEI. The V and J ends lost 4 bases and 8 bases respectively, with 8 bases between them. The CDR3 loop spans 12 amino acids. CDR3: CASSGTVEKLFF. The CDR3 nucleotides are TGTGCCAGCAGTGGGACAGTAGAAAAACTGTTTTTT.

This clone has just a few counts. This sequence joins TRBV7-2 and TRBJ1-2; weak D call: TRBD1 (6 bases). The CDR3 is 14 amino acids. The germline V gene has CDR1 SGHTA and CDR2 FQGNSA. V was pared by 4 bases and J by 7 bases, with 16 bases between. CDR3 in amino acids: CASSSRTEMGGYTF. CDR3 coding DNA: TGTGCCAGCAGCTCCAGGACAGAGATGGGTGGCTACACCTTC.

The gene calls are TRBV10-3 and TRBJ1-2, with D perhaps TRBD1 (5 bases). The length of the CDR3 is 14 residues. Germline V CDR1 and CDR2: ENHRY, SYGVKD. V shed 4 bases and J shed 4 bases, with 13 bases lying between them. The CDR3 DNA reads TGTGCCATCAGTGGGGTCGGGGGGAGCTATGGCTACACCTTC. This gives the protein CAISGVGGSYGYTF.

The chain joins TRBV4-1 to TRBJ1-3; 9 positions agree with TRBD1. Trimming took 8 bases from V and 4 from J; bases not matched to a gene: 3. Per germline, CDR1 MGHRA and CDR2 YSYEKL. This CDR3 has 13 residues. CDR3 in amino acids: CASWDRVGNTIYF. CDR3 nucleotides: TGCGCCAGCTGGGACAGGGTGGGAAACACCATATATTTT.

The CDR3 loop reads CASRGAGGELFF. DNA for the CDR3: TGTGCCAGCCGGGGGGCCGGCGGGGAGCTGTTTTTT. This rearrangement joins TRBV27 to TRBJ2-2, with D perhaps matching TRBD2 (7 bases). The CDR3 covers 12 residues. Deletions cut 8 bases from V and 7 bases from J, with 11 bases between. Germline lookup yields CDR1 MNHEY and CDR2 SMNVEV (reference sequence).

The V call is TRBV10-3, the J call TRBJ1-2; TRBD1 matches at 7 bases. With 5 bases clipped from V and 6 bases from J, the junction kept 12 bases outside the gene matches. The CDR3 totals 15 residues. Germline CDR1 ENHRY, CDR2 SYGVKD. Written as DNA, the CDR3 is TGTGCCATCAGTTCGTCCAGGGGGGATTCAGATGGCTACACCTTC. It encodes CAISSSRGDSDGYTF.

The chain recombines TRBV5-6 with TRBJ2-7; the D is unclear. CDR1 and CDR2 (germline): SGHDT, YYEEEE. The V and J ends lost 2 bases and 4 bases respectively, with 13 bases between them. The CDR3 spans 14 residues. CDR3 loop: CASSLFSPSYEQYF. As DNA, the CDR3 is TGTGCCAGCAGCTTATTTAGCCCTAGTTACGAGCAGTACTTC. Full variable domain (missing parts from reference TRBV5-6 and TRBJ2-7): DAGVTQSPTHLIKTRGQQVTLRCSPKSGHDTVSWYQQALGQGPQFIFQYYEEEERQRGNFPDRFSGHQFPNYSSELNVNALLLGDSALYLCASSLFSPSYEQYFGPGTRLTVT.

This clone was seen only a few times. The rearrangement joins TRBV23-1 to TRBJ2-5, with a possible D match to TRBD1 (6 bases). TRBV23-1 belongs to the ORF category, with a function that is uncertain. The CDR3 loop spans 17 amino acids. Deletions cut 3 bases from V and 1 base from J, with 18 bases between. The DNA for the CDR3 is TGCGCCAGCAGTCACCCTCAGAGGGCAGGGGTCCAAGAGACCCAGTACTTC. Translating gives CASSHPQRAGVQETQYF.

The V gene is TRBV21-1, the J gene TRBJ1-1; no check of the table's D call, TRBD1, against the DNA was made. TRBV21-1 is labeled a pseudogene. The CDR3 has 15 amino acids. For the CDR3, the DNA is TGTGCCAGTTCCCAACGAGGGGGACAGGGGGACAAAGCTTTCTTT. The encoded protein is CASSQRGGQGDKAFF.

Concerning this clone itself: A read error may produce the germline difference seen at one junction end. V gene TRBV20-1 combines with J gene TRBJ2-7, with 12 bases identical to TRBD2. The CDR3 is made up of 11 amino acids. Germline lookup yields CDR1 DFQATT and CDR2 SNEGSKA (reference sequence). This CDR3 reads CSARQTSGGVF. In DNA, the CDR3 is TGCAGTGCTAGACAGACTAGCGGGGGCGTCTTC.

J is TRBJ1-3 and V is TRBV7-9, with D maybe TRBD1 (5 bases). The CDR3 spans 18 residues. V was cut by 4 bases and J by 0 bases, with 19 bases left in between. The germline V gene has CDR1 SEHNR and CDR2 FQNEAQ (reference sequence). CDR3 in DNA: TGTGCCAGCAGCTCCTACAAGACAGCTTCCTCCTCTGGAAACACCATATATTTT. Its translation is CASSSYKTASSSGNTIYF.

This rearrangement joins TRBV28 to TRBJ2-5; 8 positions match TRBD2. Germline lookup yields CDR1 MDHEN and CDR2 SYDVKM. V dropped 1 base and J dropped 0; count of bases not matched to a gene: 1. The CDR3 has 15 residues. The chain's CDR3 is CASSLLAGYQETQYF. CDR3 nucleotide sequence: TGTGCCAGCAGTTTATTAGCGGGGTACCAAGAGACCCAGTACTTC.

This clone was counted a single time. The V call is TRBV2, the J call TRBJ1-3; a possible D gene is TRBD1 (5 bases). The CDR3 is 17 amino acids. Germline lookup yields CDR1 SNHLY and CDR2 FYNNEI. V shed 1 base and J shed 0 bases, with 13 bases lying between them. The CDR3 bases are TGTGCCAGCAGTGAAGGACAGATCTTCTCCTCTGGAAACACCATATATTTT. Amino acid sequence: CASSEGQIFSSGNTIYF. The full variable domain, completed using reference TRBV2 and TRBJ1-3, is EPEVTQTPSHQVTQMGQEVILRCVPISNHLYFYWYRQILGQKVEFLVSFYNNEISEKSEIFDDQFSVERPDGSNFTLKIRSTKLEDSAMYFCASSEGQIFSSGNTIYFGEGSWLTVV.

The chain combines TRBV10-3 with TRBJ1-1, with D hard to call. The CDR3 consists of 14 residues. Germline V lookup: CDR1 ENHRY, CDR2 SYGVKD. V was clipped by 5 bases and J by 1 base, with 11 bases between them. CDR3 region: CAISPASGNTEAFF. The DNA for the CDR3 is TGTGCCATCAGTCCGGCCAGCGGGAACACTGAAGCTTTCTTT.

The rearrangement links TRBV2 to TRBJ2-7; the match to TRBD1 covers 8 bases. This CDR3 has 15 amino acids. J lost 2 bases, V lost 6 bases, and 9 bases had no gene match. Germline CDR1 reads SNHLY; CDR2 reads FYNNEI. CDR3 loop: CASRVDRGRTYEQYF. The CDR3 DNA is TGTGCCAGCAGGGTAGACAGGGGCCGAACCTACGAGCAGTACTTC. The full variable domain, with the rest looked up from reference TRBV2 and TRBJ2-7, is EPEVTQTPSHQVTQMGQEVILRCVPISNHLYFYWYRQILGQKVEFLVSFYNNEISEKSEIFDDQFSVERPDGSNFTLKIRSTKLEDSAMYFCASRVDRGRTYEQYFGPGTRLTVT.

The chain employs TRBV2 and TRBJ1-2, with D perhaps TRBD1 (6 bases). V dropped 0 bases and J dropped 6 bases, with 8 bases sitting between them. CDR1 is SNHLY and CDR2 is FYNNEI in the germline V gene. The CDR3 has 13 amino acids. The CDR3 loop is CASSEAPGDGYTF. The CDR3 nucleotides read TGTGCCAGCAGTGAAGCGCCAGGGGATGGCTACACCTTC.

The chain employs TRBV5-1 and TRBJ1-5; 12 bases fit TRBD1. V dropped 4 bases and J dropped 2; count of bases not matched to a gene: 4. CDR3 length: 16 residues. Germline values: CDR1 SGHRS, CDR2 YFSETQ. CDR3 in DNA: TGCGCCAGCAGCGCAGGGACAGGGGGCGGCAATCAGCCCCAGCATTTT. It encodes CASSAGTGGGNQPQHF.